This T cell receptor (beta chain) derives from a study of post-analysis software for immune sequencing data. Study overall: Several disease courses (relapsing-remitting, secondary progressive and progressive-relapsing) of multiple sclerosis were included. Whole-study results and caveats: In patients, TRBV5-6, TRBV5-1 and TRBV20-1 belonged to five or six TRBV segments found more frequently than in controls. Pronounced co-clustering by F measure was evident among identically batched samples. Multiple sclerosis was associated with a significant reduction in normalized Chao1 diversity relative to controls.

The CDR3 consists of 12 residues. V lost 4 bases to trimming and J lost 7 bases, with 10 bases between them. From germline, CDR1 is SGDLS and CDR2 YYNGEE. In its sample, this clonotype was seen a few times. The antigen is not known. Sequencing libraries made from TCR beta cDNA carried unique molecular identifiers. When roughly 0.9 to 10 million T cells were used, they gave hundreds of thousands of cDNA molecules. One entry per CDR3 protein results from TCRdb running MiXCR on the PCR reads. In the table there are 700,000 to 800,000 distinct CDR3 sequences, 25% to 30% of which are singletons. The sequenced sample consisted of blood. The chain combines TRBV9 with TRBJ2-3, with a tentative D call TRBD1 (6 bases). This clonotype originated in a girl aged 5-17 years with multiple sclerosis. The CDR3, as DNA: TGTGCCAGCAGCCCCGACAGGCATACGCAGTATTTT. Its translation: CASSPDRHTQYF. Based on the CDR3 plus reference TRBV9 and TRBJ2-3, the full variable domain is DSGVTQTPKHLITATGQRVTLRCSPRSGDLSVYWYQQSLDQGLQFLIQYYNGEERAKGNILERFSAQQFPDLHSELNLSSLELGDSALYFCASSPDRHTQYFGPGTRLTVL.